This TCR beta chain was obtained from a study of blood T cell repertoires in COVID-19. The wider study: Acute and convalescent COVID-19 specimens originated in the United States, Italy and Spain.

The table came from immunoSEQ multiplex PCR; TCRdb's copy has only in-frame clones and leaves some out. The sample has about 50,000 clones, about 92% seen once. The trim removed 0 bases at V and 5 bases at J, leaving 5 bases unmatched. The length of the CDR3 is 16 residues. Germline lookup yields CDR1 SNHLY and CDR2 FYNNEI. This TCR was recovered from a woman older than 75 with acute or convalescent COVID-19. Source material: peripheral blood. The chain joins TRBV2 to TRBJ2-5; 11 positions match TRBD2. The CDR3 protein is CASSEARLAGGETQYF. CDR3 nucleotides: TGTGCCAGCAGTGAAGCGCGGCTAGCGGGAGGCGAGACCCAGTACTTC. Full variable domain (rest looked up from reference TRBV2 and TRBJ2-5): EPEVTQTPSHQVTQMGQEVILRCVPISNHLYFYWYRQILGQKVEFLVSFYNNEISEKSEIFDDQFSVERPDGSNFTLKIRSTKLEDSAMYFCASSEARLAGGETQYFGPGTRLLVL.